The 30 T cell receptor beta chains below all came from one sample that was sequenced in a study of blood T cell repertoires in COVID-19. Profiled with immunoSEQ multiplex PCR; TCRdb holds only in-frame clones, not every one. The sample comprises around 230,000 clones, approximately 83% of which are singletons, and about 2.5% rests with the top ten. Sample: peripheral blood. These receptors all stem from a middle-aged woman with active or convalescent COVID-19.

The J gene is TRBJ2-7, the V gene TRBV25-1; 8 positions match TRBD1. The CDR3 totals 14 residues. Germline CDR1 reads MGHDK; CDR2 reads SYGVNS. Unmatched junction bases numbered 10, after V lost 7 bases and J lost 5 bases. The CDR3 sequence: CASIQGTGTHEQYF. The DNA of the CDR3 is TGTGCCAGCATCCAGGGGACAGGTACCCACGAGCAGTACTTC.

The V and J genes are TRBV15 and TRBJ1-2; 10 bases are a match to TRBD1. Per the germline V gene, CDR1 is LNHNV and CDR2 is YYDKDF (reference sequence). The ends lost 3 bases at V and 7 bases at J; junction bases unmatched: 8. The CDR3 is 15 amino acids. DNA for the CDR3: TGTGCCACCAGCAGGGAAAGAGGGACAGGGGTTGGCTACACCTTC. It encodes CATSRERGTGVGYTF.

The chain joins TRBV7-8 to TRBJ2-7; D unresolved. Between the trimmed V and J ends, which lost 6 bases and 5 bases, there was a span of 11 bases. The CDR3 is 12 residues long. Germline-derived CDR1 and CDR2 are SGHVS and FQNEAQ. The chain's CDR3 is CASSIYRDEQYF. The CDR3, as DNA: TGTGCCAGCAGTATCTACAGAGACGAGCAGTACTTC.

V and J are TRBV10-3 and TRBJ1-5; possible D gene TRBD1, 6 bases. The germline V gene encodes CDR1 ENHRY and CDR2 SYGVKD. The ends were cut back, 4 bases at V and 3 bases at J, with 16 bases in the middle. This CDR3 contains 16 residues. CDR3 region: CAISGARTADNQPQHF. In DNA form, the CDR3 reads TGTGCCATCAGTGGAGCTCGGACAGCAGACAATCAGCCCCAGCATTTT.

The V gene is TRBV4-2, the J gene TRBJ1-1; TRBD1 matches 8 bases. This CDR3 is built from 16 residues. CDR1 is LGHNA and CDR2 is YNFKEQ in the germline V gene. Germline trimming cut 0 bases from V and 8 bases from J; bases unmatched to any gene: 11. CDR3 protein: CASSQDVRGTGAEAFF. DNA for the CDR3: TGTGCCAGCAGCCAAGATGTCCGTGGGACAGGCGCCGAAGCTTTCTTT.

The chain recombines TRBV11-2 with TRBJ1-6; 7 nucleotides agree with TRBD1. Germline CDR1 is SGHAT and CDR2 is FQNNGV. This CDR3 is 17 amino acids long. The junction had 7 bases not matched to a gene; V was cut back by 5 bases and J by 0 bases. CDR3 in amino acids: CASSAGTVSSYNSPLHF. The CDR3 DNA follows: TGTGCCAGCAGCGCCGGGACAGTAAGCTCCTATAATTCACCCCTCCACTTT.

V and J are TRBV6-1 and TRBJ1-1; D may be TRBD1 (5 bases). Trimming removed 2 bases at V and 5 bases at J, with 12 bases between. This CDR3 spans 14 amino acids. Germline V gene sequence: CDR1 MNHNS, CDR2 SASEGT. CDR3 amino acids: CASSEMDRGTEAFF. CDR3 DNA sequence: TGTGCCAGCAGTGAAATGGATCGGGGGACTGAAGCTTTCTTT.

This chain uses TRBV24-1 with TRBJ1-2; tentatively, D is TRBD1 (6 bases). The germline V gene has CDR1 KGHDR and CDR2 SFDVKD. The CDR3 sequence is 14 residues long. Trimming removed 7 bases from V and 3 bases from J, with 14 bases in between. The CDR3 sequence is CATSLGGRDYGYTF. CDR3 coding DNA: TGTGCCACCAGCCTGGGGGGGCGAGACTATGGCTACACCTTC.

As DNA, the CDR3 is TGTGCCAGCGCAGGGGGCAGGGAGCAGTACTTC. It codes for CASAGGREQYF. This chain uses TRBV11-3 with TRBJ2-7, with 8 positions matching TRBD1. Germline V gives CDR1 SGHNT, CDR2 YENEEA. The V segment lost 8 bases and the J segment 7 bases; nucleotides outside the gene matches: 4. The CDR3 covers 11 residues.

The gene calls are TRBV5-1 and TRBJ2-5; 7 positions agree with TRBD2. The CDR3 extends over 15 amino acids. V trimming: 4 bases; J trimming: 4 bases; junction bases outside the gene matches: 10. Germline lookup yields CDR1 SGHRS and CDR2 YFSETQ. CDR3 sequence (DNA): TGCGCCAGCAGCCCGTGGGGGGGGACTCGAGAGACCCAGTACTTC. This codes for CASSPWGGTRETQYF.

This clone was seen once. The chain is built from TRBV9 and TRBJ1-3; no clear D. This CDR3 spans 13 amino acids. Germline loops: CDR1 SGDLS, CDR2 YYNGEE. The V gene lost 2 bases and the J gene lost 0 bases, with 3 bases spanning the gap. The chain's CDR3 is CASSVGSGNTIYF. In nucleotides, the CDR3 is TGTGCCAGCAGCGTCGGCTCTGGAAACACCATATATTTT.

V is TRBV28 and J is TRBJ2-6, with TRBD2 matching 7 bases. The CDR3 contains 15 residues. Germline CDR1 reads MDHEN; CDR2 reads SYDVKM. Trimming at V came to 3 bases and at J to 2 bases, leaving 1 base not matched to a gene. The chain's CDR3 is CASSFGGAGANVLTF. CDR3 DNA sequence: TGTGCCAGCAGTTTTGGGGGGGCTGGGGCCAACGTCCTGACTTTC.

This chain links TRBV6-5 with TRBJ1-2; D perhaps matches TRBD1 (5 bases). The CDR3 consists of 13 residues. Germline loops: CDR1 MNHEY, CDR2 SVGAGI. Between the trimmed V and J ends, which lost 2 bases and 8 bases, there was a span of 12 bases. CDR3 coding DNA: TGTGCCAGCAGTTACGCGGGGCCGTGGGGCTACACCTTC. It specifies CASSYAGPWGYTF.

The chain is built from TRBV24-1 and TRBJ2-1; a possible D gene is TRBD1 (5 bases). With 5 bases removed from V and 7 bases from J, the gap between germline ends came to 11 bases. CDR1 KGHDR and CDR2 SFDVKD come from the germline V gene. This CDR3 contains 13 residues. CDR3: CATSVGEVNEQFF. The DNA for the CDR3 is TGTGCCACCAGTGTAGGGGAAGTGAATGAGCAGTTCTTC.

The chain combines TRBV11-3 with TRBJ2-7; D possibly corresponds to TRBD1 (6 bases). V dropped 0 bases and J dropped 4 bases, with 13 bases sitting between them. The CDR3 length is 15 residues. The germline V gene encodes CDR1 SGHNT and CDR2 YENEEA. CDR3: CASSLETAGVYEQYF. The CDR3 DNA is TGTGCCAGCAGCTTAGAAACAGCAGGGGTTTACGAGCAGTACTTC.

The CDR3 loop is CASSPSRGSEKLFF. Written as DNA, the CDR3 is TGTGCCAGCAGCCCTAGTAGGGGAAGCGAAAAACTGTTTTTT. The chain is built from TRBV11-3 and TRBJ1-4; weak D call: TRBD1 (5 bases). The germline CDR1 and CDR2 sequences are SGHNT and YENEEA. V lost 5 bases, J lost 8 bases, and 15 bases lay in between. The CDR3 is 14 amino acids.

A single count supports this clone. The chain joins TRBV7-8 to TRBJ1-4, with TRBD1 as a possible D gene (6 bases). The CDR3 is 16 amino acids. V lost 0 bases, J lost 7 bases, and 15 bases lay in between. In germline, CDR1 is SGHVS, CDR2 FQNEAQ. In DNA, the CDR3 is TGTGCCAGCAGCTTAGCAGCTGCGGGGGGCCGTGAAAAACTGTTTTTT. Amino acid sequence: CASSLAAAGGREKLFF.

The V gene is TRBV2, the J gene TRBJ2-7, with D maybe TRBD2 (6 bases). Germline V lookup: CDR1 SNHLY, CDR2 FYNNEI. This CDR3 has 12 amino acids. V lost 7 bases to trimming and J lost 5 bases, with 12 bases between them. CDR3 amino acids: CASTRGGDEQYF. DNA of the CDR3: TGTGCCAGCACCCGCGGAGGGGACGAGCAGTACTTC. The whole variable domain, filled in from reference TRBV2 and TRBJ2-7, reads EPEVTQTPSHQVTQMGQEVILRCVPISNHLYFYWYRQILGQKVEFLVSFYNNEISEKSEIFDDQFSVERPDGSNFTLKIRSTKLEDSAMYFCASTRGGDEQYFGPGTRLTVT.

The rearrangement uses TRBV30 and TRBJ2-1; D remains unclear. The germline V gene encodes CDR1 GTSNPN and CDR2 SVGIG (reference sequence). There are 12 residues in the CDR3. V gave up 3 bases and J gave up 8 bases, with 11 bases separating them. CDR3 coding DNA: TGTGCCTGGAGCTCCTCTTATCATGAGCAGTTCTTC. Translating gives CAWSSSYHEQFF.

V gene TRBV19 combines with J gene TRBJ1-2; D call uncertain. The CDR3 is made up of 13 amino acids. V lost 6 bases and J 0 bases, leaving 8 bases between the germline ends. The V gene's germline CDR1 is LNHDA and CDR2 SQIVND (reference sequence). The CDR3 loop reads CASSPQTNYGYTF. The CDR3 nucleotides read TGTGCCAGTAGCCCTCAGACTAACTATGGCTACACCTTC.

This rearrangement joins TRBV27 to TRBJ2-7, with D tentatively TRBD1 (7 bases). CDR3 length: 13 amino acids. Trimming took 2 bases from V and 5 from J, leaving 10 bases between them. Germline V gives CDR1 MNHEY, CDR2 SMNVEV (reference sequence). This chain's CDR3 is CASSLGRGDEQYF. The CDR3 DNA reads TGTGCCAGCAGTTTAGGCAGGGGGGACGAGCAGTACTTC.

The chain links TRBV6-5 to TRBJ1-5, with a possible D match to TRBD1 (6 bases). The V and J ends lost 4 bases and 0 bases respectively, with 13 bases between them. Germline V gives CDR1 MNHEY, CDR2 SVGAGI. This CDR3 is built from 16 residues. Here the CDR3 reads CASSSLGQYSNQPQHF. The DNA of the CDR3 is TGTGCCAGCAGTTCTTTAGGACAGTATAGCAATCAGCCCCAGCATTTT.

The chain is built from TRBV30 and TRBJ2-7; D might be TRBD1 (6 bases). The V end lost 1 base, the J end lost 7 bases, and 8 bases lay between the germline ends. The CDR3 extends over 11 amino acids. In germline, CDR1 is GTSNPN, CDR2 SVGIG (reference sequence). CDR3 in DNA: TGTGCCTGGAGTGGAGGGGGTGAGCAGTACTTC. Translated: CAWSGGGEQYF.

This chain joins TRBV9 and TRBJ2-2, with TRBD1 as a possible D gene (5 bases). Trimming shortened V by 0 bases and J by 4 bases, and 10 bases separated the two germline ends. Germline CDR1 reads SGDLS; CDR2 reads YYNGEE. The CDR3 loop spans 15 amino acids. The CDR3 nucleotides read TGTGCCAGCAGCGTAGGGGGCGCAGCCACCGGGGAGCTGTTTTTT. This translates into CASSVGGAATGELFF.

The chain uses TRBV5-5 and TRBJ1-2; 8 bases map to TRBD1. The CDR3 extends over 14 amino acids. Germline V gene lookup returns CDR1 SGHKS and CDR2 YYEKEE (reference sequence). The ends lost 4 bases at V and 4 bases at J; junction bases unmatched: 6. CDR3 region: CASSTGQGIYGYTF. DNA of the CDR3: TGTGCCAGCAGCACTGGACAGGGAATCTATGGCTACACCTTC.

This clone has only one observation. The V call is TRBV9, the J call TRBJ2-3; weak D call: TRBD1 (6 bases). Germline CDR1 is SGDLS and CDR2 is YYNGEE. The V end was cut by 4 bases, the J end by 4 bases, with 13 bases between. The CDR3 is 14 residues long. In DNA, the CDR3 is TGTGCCAGCAGCCCCCGGACAGTTCCAGATACGCAGTATTTT. Translation: CASSPRTVPDTQYF.

This chain links TRBV2 with TRBJ1-2; TRBD1 agrees at 8 bases. The CDR3 runs to 14 residues. CDR1 and CDR2 from the germline V gene are SNHLY and FYNNEI. Trimming cost V 7 bases and J 8 bases; bases outside gene matches: 12. The CDR3 nucleotides are TGTGCCAGCACTGCTACAGGGGGGTCGGAGGGCTACACCTTC. Translated: CASTATGGSEGYTF.

This clone has only a few counts. The chain uses TRBV7-9 and TRBJ2-5; no firm D call. The CDR3 has 14 amino acids. The V and J ends lost 1 base and 1 base respectively, with 7 bases between them. The germline CDR1 and CDR2 sequences are SEHNR and FQNEAQ (reference sequence). This CDR3 is CASSLGRVQETQYF. As DNA, the CDR3 is TGTGCCAGCAGCTTAGGGAGAGTCCAAGAGACCCAGTACTTC.

The chain has TRBV30 and TRBJ1-1; the D gene is possibly TRBD1 (5 bases). The CDR3 is 14 residues long. V shed 1 base and J shed 3 bases, with 12 bases lying between them. Germline values: CDR1 GTSNPN, CDR2 SVGIG (reference sequence). The chain's CDR3 is CAWSAKGWDTEAFF. CDR3 DNA: TGTGCCTGGAGTGCCAAGGGGTGGGACACTGAAGCTTTCTTT.

V gene TRBV28 combines with J gene TRBJ1-4; 8 bases line up with TRBD1. This CDR3 has 16 amino acids. V lost 5 bases to trimming and J lost 0 bases; unmatched junction nucleotides: 5. The germline gives CDR1 MDHEN, CDR2 SYDVKM. The CDR3 sequence is CASSLQGEATNEKLFF. CDR3 DNA: TGTGCCAGCAGTCTACAGGGGGAGGCAACTAATGAAAAACTGTTTTTT. Looking up the rest from reference TRBV28 and TRBJ1-4 gives the full variable domain: DVKVTQSSRYLVKRTGEKVFLECVQDMDHENMFWYRQDPGLGLRLIYFSYDVKMKEKGDIPEGYSVSREKKERFSLILESASTNQTSMYLCASSLQGEATNEKLFFGSGTQLSVL.